This entry concerns a single T cell receptor beta chain. Its antigen is as yet unknown. TCRdb's copy holds only in-frame clones and misses some; the assay was immunoSEQ multiplex PCR. The sample carries about 5,500 clones, 98% recorded once. The data were taken from a study of T cells after posttransplantation cyclophosphamide. Findings of the study overall: Tissue-infiltrating T cells from skin or gut overlapped little with blood T cells. Recipient CMV seropositivity and CMV reactivation strongly tracked TRB clonality.

Germline loops: CDR1 SGHAT, CDR2 FQNNGV. The CDR3 length is 12 residues. The ends were cut back, 1 base at V and 7 bases at J, with 7 bases in the middle. The source of this sequence is a man aged 35-49 years in good health, CMV-negative, and a related stem cell transplant donor. V gene TRBV11-2 combines with J gene TRBJ1-2; D not certain. Sequencing was performed on memory CD4+ T cells sorted from PBMCs. CDR3 DNA sequence: TGTGCCAGCAGCTTAGGGTTCGGTGGCTACACCTTC. Translation gives CASSLGFGGYTF. Complete variable domain (other parts from reference TRBV11-2 and TRBJ1-2): EAGVAQSPRYKIIEKRQSVAFWCNPISGHATLYWYQQILGQGPKLLIQFQNNGVVDDSQLPKDRFSAERLKGVDSTLKIQPAKLEDSAVYLCASSLGFGGYTFGSGTRLTVV.